This is a list of T cell receptor beta chains from one sample in a study of blood T cell repertoires in COVID-19. Profiled with immunoSEQ multiplex PCR; TCRdb holds only in-frame clones, not every one. The sample yields 150,000 to 200,000 clones, 80% to 90% seen once. The sequenced sample consisted of peripheral blood. These receptors were obtained from a man between 18 and 29 years old who had recovered from COVID-19. Both conserved end residues are part of each CDR3. Each record gives: D gene, J gene, V gene, CDR3 protein. D genes are given only for firm matches.

NA TRBJ2-7 TRBV3-1/TRBV3-2 CASSQARYEQYF
NA TRBJ2-7 TRBV10-2 CASKSLSEDYEQYF
NA TRBJ2-7 TRBV13 CASSAGTNLAYEQYF
TRBD1 TRBJ2-7 TRBV29-1 CSVHSRDRYEQYF
NA TRBJ2-3 TRBV19 CASTPGQGNSDTQYF
TRBD1 TRBJ1-2 TRBV4-1 CASSRGQGIKQGYTF
NA TRBJ2-2 TRBV19 CASSIWGLRNTGELFF
NA TRBJ1-1 TRBV19 CASSQREKNTEAFF
TRBD2 TRBJ2-3 TRBV4-3 CASSQDISSGGLVTQYF
NA TRBJ1-5 TRBV27 CASSPSGYNQPQHF
TRBD2 TRBJ2-7 TRBV28 CASSLPASGSYEQYF
NA TRBJ1-5 TRBV19 CASSTQTGRGGNQPQHF
TRBD2 TRBJ2-1 TRBV7-6 CASSRIPVAGGPYNEQFF
TRBD1 TRBJ2-1 TRBV6-5 CASSSPHRGPNEQFF
TRBD1 TRBJ2-2 TRBV19 CASSVDRAGELFF
TRBD1 TRBJ2-7 TRBV15 CATSREVQGAWEQYF
NA TRBJ1-5 TRBV7-9 CASSLEGGVYQPQHF
NA TRBJ1-6 TRBV18 CASSPGQGGSPLHF